Presented here are 4 T cell receptor beta chains from one specimen sequenced in a study of glioma-infiltrating T cells after dendritic cell vaccination. Produced via immunoSEQ multiplex PCR; TCRdb's table is partial and in-frame only. The sample consists of roughly 96,000 clones, around 80% of them appearing once. The specimen comprised blood, sampled before dendritic cell vaccination. The receptor set was obtained from a human donor with glioblastoma.

This chain links TRBV30 with TRBJ1-3, with D uncertain. CDR1 GTSNPN and CDR2 SVGIG come from the germline V gene (reference sequence). The CDR3 extends over 13 amino acids. The V and J ends lost 7 bases and 1 base respectively, with 11 bases between them. The CDR3 region is CALGGHSGNTIYF. The CDR3 nucleotides read TGTGCCTTGGGAGGTCATTCTGGAAACACCATATATTTT.

V and J are TRBV9 and TRBJ2-7; 10 bases are a match to TRBD2. Germline V gene data show CDR1 as SGDLS and CDR2 as YYNGEE. The CDR3 contains 17 residues. J lost 0 bases, V lost 4 bases, and 10 bases had no gene match. The CDR3 here is CASSFSSGRPNSYEQYF. DNA for the CDR3: TGTGCCAGCAGCTTTTCTAGCGGGAGACCGAACTCCTACGAGCAGTACTTC.

The chain uses TRBV27 and TRBJ1-5; TRBD1 aligns across 7 bases. With 7 bases clipped from V and 0 bases from J, the junction kept 30 bases outside the gene matches. CDR3 size: 23 residues. CDR1 and CDR2 (germline): MNHEY, SMNVEV (reference sequence). CDR3 nucleotide sequence: TGTGCCAGCATTCAATCCCTTGGACAGCCCGGGACAGATGAGGGATATAGCAATCAGCCCCAGCATTTT. The encoded protein is CASIQSLGQPGTDEGYSNQPQHF.

This clone has a handful of counts. The DNA of the CDR3 is TGTGCCAGCAGCTTAGATTCAGGGACCTACAATGAGCAGTTCTTC. It translates to CASSLDSGTYNEQFF. The rearrangement links TRBV7-3 to TRBJ2-1, with D perhaps matching TRBD1 (5 bases). Per the germline V gene, CDR1 is SGHTA and CDR2 is FQGTGA. V was pared by 2 bases and J by 2 bases, with 10 bases between. This CDR3 comprises 15 residues.